These 27 T cell receptor beta chains were sequenced from one sample in a study of blood T cell repertoires in COVID-19. Clones were sequenced by immunoSEQ multiplex PCR, and TCRdb holds only the in-frame ones, with some missing. The profile shows about 210,000 clones, about 86% of them singletons. The sequencing input was peripheral blood. Receptors originate from a man aged 18 to 30 with active or convalescent COVID-19.

The chain carries TRBV24-1 and TRBJ2-5, with 8 bases that match TRBD1. Unmatched junction bases numbered 14, after V lost 4 bases and J lost 5 bases. Germline V gene data show CDR1 as KGHDR and CDR2 as SFDVKD. The CDR3 sequence is 17 residues long. The CDR3 coding sequence is TGTGCCACCAGTGAACGTGGCAGGGGGCGAGGCGGGGAGACCCAGTACTTC. The encoded protein is CATSERGRGRGGETQYF.

The genes are TRBV30 and TRBJ2-7, with no clear D. Germline V gene lookup returns CDR1 GTSNPN and CDR2 SVGIG (reference sequence). V gave up 4 bases and J gave up 2 bases, with 9 bases separating them. The CDR3 sequence is 12 residues long. In DNA form, the CDR3 reads TGTGCCTGGAAAGTCGGTCCCTACGAGCAGTACTTC. It is translated as CAWKVGPYEQYF.

V gene TRBV3-1 (or the pseudogene TRBV3-2) combines with J gene TRBJ1-5; D perhaps matches TRBD1 (5 bases). This CDR3 is built from 14 residues. Germline V gene data show CDR1 as LGHDT and CDR2 as YNNKEL (reference sequence). Trimming took off 4 bases at V and 7 bases at J, with 14 bases between the two ends. The CDR3 spells CASSLTDKNQPQHF. The CDR3 DNA follows: TGTGCCAGCAGCCTGACAGATAAGAACCAGCCCCAGCATTTT.

This sequence joins TRBV19 and TRBJ1-2; tentative D call: TRBD1 (5 bases). The CDR3 consists of 13 residues. CDR1 is LNHDA, CDR2 SQIVND, per germline (reference sequence). With 2 bases removed from V and 7 bases from J, the gap between germline ends came to 11 bases. In nucleotides, the CDR3 is TGTGCCAGTAGTATAAAGGGGCCCGCTGGCTACACCTTC. Protein: CASSIKGPAGYTF.

The CDR3 spells CASSDPGQGARDEQFF. In nucleotides, the CDR3 is TGTGCCAGCAGTGACCCGGGACAGGGGGCGCGGGATGAGCAGTTCTTC. The chain has TRBV2 and TRBJ2-1, with TRBD1 matching 12 bases. Germline V gives CDR1 SNHLY, CDR2 FYNNEI. Trimming cost V 3 bases and J 8 bases; bases outside gene matches: 8. The CDR3 consists of 16 residues.

The count of this clone is one. This rearrangement joins TRBV27 to TRBJ1-2, with a tentative D call TRBD1 (5 bases). With 5 bases removed from V and 6 bases from J, the gap between germline ends came to 16 bases. Per germline, CDR1 MNHEY and CDR2 SMNVEV (reference sequence). The CDR3 is 14 residues long. The CDR3 coding sequence is TGTGCCAGCAGTCCGCAAGGGGCAGGGAATGGCTACACCTTC. It encodes CASSPQGAGNGYTF.

The chain couples TRBV7-2 to TRBJ1-6; tentatively, D is TRBD1 (6 bases). The CDR3 length is 12 residues. Deletions cut 1 base from V and 15 bases from J, with 10 bases between. Germline-derived CDR1 and CDR2 are SGHTA and FQGNSA. The CDR3 DNA reads TGTGCCAGCAGCTTAGGGGGGCGCCTCCTCCACTTT. This gives the protein CASSLGGRLLHF.

The chain recombines TRBV12-3 or TRBV12-4 with TRBJ2-6; D gene uncertain. V was cut by 6 bases and J by 1 base, with 4 bases left in between. The CDR3 consists of 13 residues. The CDR3 here is CASSFSGANVLTF. The DNA of the CDR3 is TGTGCCAGCAGCTTTTCTGGGGCCAACGTCCTGACTTTC.

The rearrangement uses TRBV27 and TRBJ2-7, with 8 nucleotides matching TRBD1. CDR1 and CDR2 from the germline V gene are MNHEY and SMNVEV (reference sequence). The V segment lost 6 bases and the J segment 5 bases; nucleotides outside the gene matches: 6. The CDR3 spans 13 residues. The CDR3 bases are TGTGCCAGCAGCTTCGACAGGGGCAACGAGCAGTACTTC. It is translated as CASSFDRGNEQYF.

The chain joins TRBV2 to TRBJ1-3; D may be TRBD1 (5 bases). Between the trimmed V and J ends, which lost 3 bases and 2 bases, there was a span of 8 bases. The germline CDR1 and CDR2 sequences are SNHLY and FYNNEI. The CDR3 extends over 14 amino acids. The CDR3 region has the DNA TGTGCCAGCAGTGAGAGCAGGGCTGGAAACACCATATATTTT. It specifies CASSESRAGNTIYF.

This chain joins TRBV27 and TRBJ1-2, with 7 bases identical to TRBD1. The CDR3 has 14 amino acids. V shed 6 bases, J shed 1 base, and the junction held 5 bases outside the gene matches. Germline V gives CDR1 MNHEY, CDR2 SMNVEV (reference sequence). The CDR3 protein is CASRYQGGNYGYTF. The CDR3 nucleotides read TGTGCCAGCAGATACCAGGGGGGTAACTATGGCTACACCTTC.

This rearrangement joins TRBV2 to TRBJ2-7, with TRBD2 identical over 9 bases. The V segment lost 8 bases and the J segment 1 base; nucleotides outside the gene matches: 6. The CDR3 runs to 14 residues. Per germline, CDR1 SNHLY and CDR2 FYNNEI. CDR3 amino acids: CASAPAGGSYEQYF. The CDR3 DNA sequence: TGTGCCAGCGCCCCAGCGGGAGGATCCTACGAGCAGTACTTC.

The chain recombines TRBV19 with TRBJ2-3; tentative D call: TRBD2 (6 bases). Trimming cost V 1 base and J 5 bases, with 13 bases left between them. This CDR3 has 15 residues. CDR1 and CDR2 (germline): LNHDA, SQIVND (reference sequence). CDR3 DNA sequence: TGTGCCAGTAGTATAGCGGGAGTTTCAAAAGATACGCAGTATTTT. Amino acid sequence: CASSIAGVSKDTQYF.

The chain recombines TRBV5-4 with TRBJ2-1; D is possibly TRBD2 (6 bases). V lost 3 bases to trimming and J lost 10 bases, with 14 bases between them. This CDR3 spans 13 amino acids. In germline, CDR1 is SGHNT, CDR2 YYREEE (reference sequence). The CDR3 sequence: CASSSEGLGEQFF. Here the CDR3 DNA reads TGTGCCAGCAGCTCGGAGGGCTTGGGAGAGCAGTTCTTC.

The chain is built from TRBV2 and TRBJ1-5, with D possibly TRBD1 on 6 matching bases. CDR1 and CDR2 (germline): SNHLY, FYNNEI. CDR3 size: 15 residues. V shed 6 bases and J shed 0 bases, with 12 bases lying between them. CDR3 amino acids: CASSRDTYSNQPQHF. CDR3 bases: TGTGCCAGCAGCAGGGACACATATAGCAATCAGCCCCAGCATTTT.

The gene calls are TRBV4-3 and TRBJ1-2; 7 bases match TRBD1. V shed 0 bases, J shed 4 bases, and the junction held 8 bases outside the gene matches. Germline CDR1 and CDR2: LGHNA and YSLEER. The CDR3 covers 16 residues. CDR3 sequence reads: CASSQDRAGGPYGYTF. The CDR3 DNA is TGCGCCAGCAGCCAAGATCGGGCAGGGGGTCCCTATGGCTACACCTTC.

V and J are TRBV12-5 and TRBJ2-5; possibly TRBD2 for D (6 bases). CDR3 length: 13 amino acids. V was shortened by 5 bases and J by 5 bases, with 12 bases between the two germline ends. Per germline, CDR1 LGHNT and CDR2 FRNRAP. CDR3 amino acids: CASGERREETQYF. The CDR3 nucleotides read TGTGCTAGTGGTGAGAGGAGGGAGGAGACCCAGTACTTC.

The chain uses TRBV29-1 and TRBJ1-3; D gene ambiguous. Per germline, CDR1 SQVTM and CDR2 ANQGSEA. V lost 3 bases, J lost 0 bases, and 6 bases lay in between. The CDR3 loop spans 13 amino acids. The CDR3 bases are TGCAGCGTTGACCTAGACTCTGGAAACACCATATATTTT. Encoded protein: CSVDLDSGNTIYF.

The chain carries TRBV18 and TRBJ2-7; 8 nucleotides line up with TRBD1. The CDR3 sequence is 13 residues long. Trimming cost V 6 bases and J 6 bases; bases outside gene matches: 7. Germline assignment: CDR1 KGHSH and CDR2 LQKENI. The CDR3 region has the DNA TGTGCCAGCTCGCTTTCAGGGGGCGGCGAGCAGTACTTC. Translation: CASSLSGGGEQYF.

CDR3 DNA sequence: TGCGCCAGCAGACTACTCCAGGTGGGGCCCCTGCGAATGAACACTGAAGCTTTCTTT. Its protein product is CASRLLQVGPLRMNTEAFF. The chain couples TRBV5-1 to TRBJ1-1, with D perhaps TRBD1 (5 bases). The CDR3 totals 19 residues. Trimming removed 5 bases from V and 0 bases from J, with 26 bases in between. In germline, CDR1 is SGHRS, CDR2 YFSETQ.

This clone turned up a few times. The J gene is TRBJ2-6, the V gene TRBV29-1, with TRBD1 matching 7 bases. From germline, CDR1 is SQVTM and CDR2 ANQGSEA. The CDR3 length is 18 residues. J lost 0 bases, V lost 1 base, and 9 bases had no gene match. CDR3 sequence reads: CSVEAGQRGPSGANVLTF. CDR3 nucleotides: TGCAGCGTTGAAGCAGGGCAGAGGGGGCCCTCTGGGGCCAACGTCCTGACTTTC.

The V call is TRBV7-2, the J call TRBJ1-2; 9 bases agree with TRBD1. J was trimmed by 4 bases and V by 3 bases; bases with no gene match: 3. The CDR3 consists of 14 residues. Germline V gives CDR1 SGHTA, CDR2 FQGNSA. CDR3 loop: CASSFSDRGYGYTF. In nucleotides, the CDR3 is TGTGCCAGCAGCTTCTCGGACAGGGGCTATGGCTACACCTTC.

Worth noting for this clone: Other DNA sequences within the sample encode an identical CDR3. The genes are TRBV5-4 and TRBJ1-1; possibly TRBD1 for D (5 bases). Germline CDR1 and CDR2: SGHNT and YYREEE (reference sequence). V was cut by 1 base and J by 5 bases, with 6 bases left in between. This CDR3 has 12 amino acids. The CDR3 sequence: CASSLRGTEAFF. The CDR3 DNA sequence: TGTGCCAGCAGCTTGAGGGGAACTGAAGCTTTCTTT.

The chain employs TRBV27 and TRBJ2-1; D remains unclear. This CDR3 region has 15 residues. V was pared by 6 bases and J by 2 bases, with 14 bases between. Germline CDR1 reads MNHEY; CDR2 reads SMNVEV (reference sequence). This chain's CDR3 is CASRPVLGPYNEQFF. CDR3 DNA sequence: TGTGCCAGCAGACCCGTCTTGGGCCCCTACAATGAGCAGTTCTTC.

This chain links TRBV6-5 with TRBJ1-1; D is perhaps TRBD1 (5 bases). Germline V gene data show CDR1 as MNHEY and CDR2 as SVGAGI. The CDR3 length is 13 residues. The V end was cut by 8 bases, the J end by 3 bases, with 13 bases between. This chain's CDR3 is CASCRATYTEAFF. In DNA form, the CDR3 reads TGTGCCAGCTGCAGGGCCACTTACACTGAAGCTTTCTTT.

The chain joins TRBV5-4 to TRBJ1-4; 7 bases fit TRBD1. Germline trimming cut 2 bases from V and 3 bases from J; bases unmatched to any gene: 4. Per the germline V gene, CDR1 is SGHNT and CDR2 is YYREEE (reference sequence). The CDR3 consists of 15 residues. The CDR3 nucleotides read TGTGCCAGCAGCTTACAGGGGCCGGCTAATGAAAAACTGTTTTTT. Translated: CASSLQGPANEKLFF.

This clone was recorded only once. CDR3 nucleotides: TGCGCCAGCACCCCGGAGAGAGGGCGCAGTGGCTACACCTTC. As protein: CASTPERGRSGYTF. J is TRBJ1-2 and V is TRBV23-1; unclear D gene. TRBV23-1 is classed as an ORF, of uncertain function. Trimming cost V 7 bases and J 7 bases, with 19 bases left between them. The CDR3 sequence is 14 residues long.